The 2 T cell receptor beta chains given below trace back to one sample, sequenced in a study of response to subunit inactivated influenza vaccine (dated by TCRdb to the late 2010s). Library method: RT-PCR. The instrument was an Illumina HiSeq 2500. The public reads were quality trimmed at Q25 with fastp and then assembled into clones with MiXCR by TCRdb, keeping productive beta chains. All rows with the same CDR3 protein become a single entry with the most common DNA and genes. A total of some 190,000 distinct CDR3 sequences appear in this sample, approximately 15% of them only once. Together, the top ten hold under 30% of the sample. This specimen was CD8+ T cells sorted from PBMCs, taken 5 days after vaccination. The receptors originated from a middle-aged man who received an inactivated influenza vaccine. Donor details come from another sample of the same person, matched by shared clones.

CDR3 sequence: CASRERGWNEQFF. CDR3 bases: TGCGCCAGCCGGGAGAGGGGGTGGAATGAGCAGTTCTTC. V is TRBV10-2 and J is TRBJ2-1; D possibly matches TRBD1 or TRBD2 (6 bases each). The CDR3 has 13 amino acids. V lost 8 bases and J 7 bases, leaving 15 bases between the germline ends. Per the germline V gene, CDR1 is WSHSY and CDR2 is SAAADI.

This clonotype came up a few times. This rearrangement joins TRBV5-1 to TRBJ2-7, with D perhaps assigned TRBD1 or TRBD2 (5 bases each). Trimming took 6 bases from V and 4 from J, leaving 23 bases between them. This CDR3 has 16 residues. Germline lookup yields CDR1 SGHRS and CDR2 YFSETQ. CDR3 protein: CASTSGTASGLYEQYF. The CDR3 DNA reads TGCGCCAGCACCTCCGGGACCGCAAGTGGACTTTACGAGCAGTACTTC.